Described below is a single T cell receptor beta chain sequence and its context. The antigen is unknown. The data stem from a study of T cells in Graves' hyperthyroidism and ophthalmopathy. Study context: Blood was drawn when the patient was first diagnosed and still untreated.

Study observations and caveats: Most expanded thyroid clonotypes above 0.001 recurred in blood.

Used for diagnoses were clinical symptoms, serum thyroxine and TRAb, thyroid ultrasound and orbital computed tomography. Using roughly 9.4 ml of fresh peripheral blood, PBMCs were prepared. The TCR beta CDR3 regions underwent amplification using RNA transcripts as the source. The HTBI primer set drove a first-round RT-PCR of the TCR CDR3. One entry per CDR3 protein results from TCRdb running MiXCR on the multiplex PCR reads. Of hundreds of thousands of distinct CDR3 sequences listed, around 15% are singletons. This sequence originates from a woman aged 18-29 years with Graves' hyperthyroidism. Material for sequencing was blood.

The CDR3 loop reads CASRAGGAYQPQHF. The DNA of the CDR3 is TGTGCCAGCAGGGCAGGGGGCGCGTATCAGCCCCAGCATTTT. The gene calls are TRBV2 and TRBJ1-5; 8 positions match TRBD1. V lost 6 bases and J lost 5; bases outside the gene matches: 6. CDR3 length: 14 residues. Germline V gives CDR1 SNHLY, CDR2 FYNNEI.